A selection of T cell receptor beta chains follows, all from one sample in a study of radiotherapy plus CTLA-4 blockade in lung cancer. The protocol was immunoSEQ multiplex PCR, while the TCRdb copy is restricted to in-frame clones and leaves out a portion. The sample records tens of thousands of clones, about 80% being singletons. The input for sequencing was peripheral blood, taken from a patient treated with radiotherapy plus ipilimumab. The source is a human donor with non-small cell lung cancer who had stable disease on radiotherapy plus ipilimumab. Both conserved end residues are part of each CDR3. D genes are given only for firm matches. Size values are once, few and many counts, or a class for expanded clones, and some rows have none.

.,TRBD1,TRBJ1-1,TRBV27,CASSWTGADTEAFF,TGTGCCAGCAGTTGGACAGGGGCGGACACTGAAGCTTTCTTT
few,.,TRBJ1-4,TRBV28,CASNSGRDNEKLFF,TGTGCCAGCAACTCGGGCAGGGATAATGAAAAACTGTTTTTT
.,.,TRBJ2-1,TRBV7-8,CASSAGPTYNEQFF,TGTGCCAGCAGCGCGGGACCAACCTACAATGAGCAGTTCTTC
.,TRBD2,TRBJ2-7,TRBV5-1,CASSKTVGRGEQYF,TGCGCCAGCAGCAAGACGGTGGGGAGGGGCGAGCAGTACTTC
.,.,TRBJ1-1,TRBV5-4,CASSSLLMNTEAFF,TGTGCCAGCAGCAGCCTGCTAATGAACACTGAAGCTTTCTTT
.,.,TRBJ1-3,TRBV9,CASSHYREGNTIYF,TGTGCCAGCAGCCATTACAGGGAAGGAAACACCATATATTTT
.,TRBD1,TRBJ1-3,TRBV6-5,CASSEVRQGHTIYF,TGTGCCAGCAGTGAAGTACGACAGGGCCACACCATATATTTT
.,.,TRBJ2-5,TRBV4-2,CASSQEPGQTQYF,TGTGCCAGCAGCCAAGAACCGGGGCAGACCCAGTACTTC
.,.,TRBJ2-3,TRBV15,CATSHLVSSTDTQYF,TGTGCCACCAGCCACTTGGTTTCTAGCACAGATACGCAGTATTTT
.,.,TRBJ1-4,TRBV9,CASSVGAGGVRTNEKLFF,TGTGCCAGCAGCGTAGGTGCGGGGGGAGTGAGGACTAATGAAAAACTGTTTTTT